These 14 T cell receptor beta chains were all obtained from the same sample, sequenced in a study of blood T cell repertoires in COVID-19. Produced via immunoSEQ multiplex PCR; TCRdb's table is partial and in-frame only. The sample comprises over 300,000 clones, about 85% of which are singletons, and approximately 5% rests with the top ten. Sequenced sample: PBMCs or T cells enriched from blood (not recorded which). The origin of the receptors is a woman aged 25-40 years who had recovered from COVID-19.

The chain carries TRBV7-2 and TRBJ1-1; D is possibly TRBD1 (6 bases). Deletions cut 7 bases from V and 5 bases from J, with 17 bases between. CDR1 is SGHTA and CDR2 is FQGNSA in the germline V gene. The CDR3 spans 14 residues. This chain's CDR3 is CASNVDSFGTEAFF. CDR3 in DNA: TGTGCCAGCAATGTGGACAGCTTCGGGACTGAAGCTTTCTTT.

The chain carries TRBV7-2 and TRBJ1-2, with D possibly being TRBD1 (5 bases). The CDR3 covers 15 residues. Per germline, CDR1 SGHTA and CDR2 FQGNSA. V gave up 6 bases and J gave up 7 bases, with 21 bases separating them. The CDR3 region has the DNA TGTGCCAGCAGAAAACAGGCGGCAGAGCCCTTTGGCTACACCTTC. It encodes CASRKQAAEPFGYTF.

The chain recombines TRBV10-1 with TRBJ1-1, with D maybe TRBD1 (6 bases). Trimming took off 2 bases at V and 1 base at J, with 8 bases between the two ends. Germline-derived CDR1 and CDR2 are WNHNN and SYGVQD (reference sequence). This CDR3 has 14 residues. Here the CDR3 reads CASSEKQGNTEAFF. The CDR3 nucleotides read TGCGCCAGCAGTGAGAAACAGGGGAACACTGAAGCTTTCTTT.

CDR3 residues: CASSLALAGGSPDTQYF. CDR3 in DNA: TGTGCCAGCAGCTTAGCGCTTGCGGGGGGCTCCCCAGATACGCAGTATTTT. The chain combines TRBV7-9 with TRBJ2-3; 8 bases match TRBD2. There are 17 residues in the CDR3. V was clipped by 0 bases and J by 4 bases; unmatched bases: 9. Germline V gene sequence: CDR1 SEHNR, CDR2 FQNEAQ (reference sequence).

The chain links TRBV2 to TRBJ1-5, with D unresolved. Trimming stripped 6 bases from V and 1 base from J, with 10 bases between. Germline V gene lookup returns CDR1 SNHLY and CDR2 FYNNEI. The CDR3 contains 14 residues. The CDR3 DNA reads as TGTGCCAGCAGGGCAGGTCAGAGCAATCAGCCCCAGCATTTT. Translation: CASRAGQSNQPQHF.

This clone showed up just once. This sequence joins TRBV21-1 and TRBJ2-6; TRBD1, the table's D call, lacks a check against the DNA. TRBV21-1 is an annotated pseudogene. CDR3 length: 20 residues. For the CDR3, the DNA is TGTGCCAGCAGCAAATTGATTAAGGACAGGGTTAAGGCTGGGGCCAACGTCCTGACTTTC. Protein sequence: CASSKLIKDRVKAGANVLTF.

This chain's CDR3 is CASSWGQFGEQYF. In nucleotides, the CDR3 is TGTGCCAGCAGCTGGGGGCAGTTTGGGGAGCAGTACTTC. V and J are TRBV5-6 and TRBJ2-7, with D maybe TRBD1 (6 bases). CDR3 length equals 13 residues. V was clipped by 3 bases and J by 7 bases, with 14 bases between them. Germline loops: CDR1 SGHDT, CDR2 YYEEEE.

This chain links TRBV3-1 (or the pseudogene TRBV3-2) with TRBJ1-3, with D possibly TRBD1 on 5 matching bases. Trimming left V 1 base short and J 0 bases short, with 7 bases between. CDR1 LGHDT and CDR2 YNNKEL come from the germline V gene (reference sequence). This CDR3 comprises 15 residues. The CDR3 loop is CASSQGQSSGNTIYF. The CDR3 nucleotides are TGTGCCAGCAGCCAAGGACAGAGCTCTGGAAACACCATATATTTT.

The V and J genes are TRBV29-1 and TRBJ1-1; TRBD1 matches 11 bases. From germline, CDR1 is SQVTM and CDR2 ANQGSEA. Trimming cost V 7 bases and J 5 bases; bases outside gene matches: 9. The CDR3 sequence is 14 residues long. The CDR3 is CSAKDRGRGTEAFF. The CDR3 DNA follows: TGCAGCGCGAAGGACAGGGGGCGCGGAACTGAAGCTTTCTTT.

The CDR3 spells CASSQDRGIGELFF. CDR3 in DNA: TGTGCCAGCAGCCAAGACAGGGGAATCGGGGAGCTGTTTTTT. The chain joins TRBV6-5 to TRBJ2-2; 8 positions agree with TRBD1. The CDR3 runs 14 residues. Germline V CDR1 and CDR2: MNHEY, SVGAGI. The V segment lost 6 bases and the J segment 7 bases; nucleotides outside the gene matches: 7.

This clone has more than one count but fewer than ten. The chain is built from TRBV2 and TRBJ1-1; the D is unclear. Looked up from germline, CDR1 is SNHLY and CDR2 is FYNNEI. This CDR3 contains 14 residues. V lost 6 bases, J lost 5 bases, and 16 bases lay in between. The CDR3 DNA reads TGTGCCAGCAGAGCTACAAGAGGTTGGACTGAAGCTTTCTTT. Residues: CASRATRGWTEAFF.

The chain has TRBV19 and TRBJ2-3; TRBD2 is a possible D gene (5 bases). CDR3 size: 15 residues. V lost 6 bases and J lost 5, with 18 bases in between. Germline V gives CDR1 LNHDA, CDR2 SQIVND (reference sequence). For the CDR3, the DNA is TGTGCCAGTAGCCTGGGAGCCCGAAGTGGAGATACGCAGTATTTT. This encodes CASSLGARSGDTQYF.

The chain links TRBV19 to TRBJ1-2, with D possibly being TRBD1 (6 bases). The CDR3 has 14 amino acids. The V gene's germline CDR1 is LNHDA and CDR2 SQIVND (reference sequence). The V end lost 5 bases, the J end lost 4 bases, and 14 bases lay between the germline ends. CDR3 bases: TGTGCCAGTAGTCGTCGGGGGGCCGGCTATGGCTACACCTTC. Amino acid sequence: CASSRRGAGYGYTF.

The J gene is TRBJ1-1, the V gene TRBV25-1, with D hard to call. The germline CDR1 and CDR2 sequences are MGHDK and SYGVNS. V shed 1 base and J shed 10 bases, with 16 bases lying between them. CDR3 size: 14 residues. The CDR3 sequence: CASSELRAAGGAFF. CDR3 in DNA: TGTGCCAGCAGTGAATTACGGGCGGCTGGAGGAGCTTTCTTT.